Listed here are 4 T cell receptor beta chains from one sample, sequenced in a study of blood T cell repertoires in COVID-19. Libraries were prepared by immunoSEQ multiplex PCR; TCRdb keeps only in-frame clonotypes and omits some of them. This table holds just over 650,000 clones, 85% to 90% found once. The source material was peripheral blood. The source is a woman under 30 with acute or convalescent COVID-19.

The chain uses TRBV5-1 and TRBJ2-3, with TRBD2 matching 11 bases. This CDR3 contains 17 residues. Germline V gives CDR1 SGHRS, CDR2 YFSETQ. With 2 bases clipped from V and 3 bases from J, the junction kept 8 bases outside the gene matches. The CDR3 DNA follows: TGCGCCAGCAGCTTTTTAGCGGGGGGGGCCGGGACAGATACGCAGTATTTT. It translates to CASSFLAGGAGTDTQYF.

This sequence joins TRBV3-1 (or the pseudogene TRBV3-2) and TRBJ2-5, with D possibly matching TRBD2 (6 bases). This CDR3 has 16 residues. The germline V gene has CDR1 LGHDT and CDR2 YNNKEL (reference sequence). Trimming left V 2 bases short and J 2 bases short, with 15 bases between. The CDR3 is CASSQSSDTVQETQYF. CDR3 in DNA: TGTGCCAGCAGCCAATCTAGCGACACCGTTCAAGAGACCCAGTACTTC.

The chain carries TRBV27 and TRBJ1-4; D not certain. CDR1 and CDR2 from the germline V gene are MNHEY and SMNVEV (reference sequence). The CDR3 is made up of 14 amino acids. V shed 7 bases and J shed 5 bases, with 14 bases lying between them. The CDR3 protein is CASKMQKTNEKLFF. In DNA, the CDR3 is TGTGCCAGCAAGATGCAGAAAACCAATGAAAAACTGTTTTTT. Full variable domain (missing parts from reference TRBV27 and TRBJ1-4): EAQVTQNPRYLITVTGKKLTVTCSQNMNHEYMSWYRQDPGLGLRQIYYSMNVEVTDKGDVPEGYKVSRKEKRNFPLILESPSPNQTSLYFCASKMQKTNEKLFFGSGTQLSVL.

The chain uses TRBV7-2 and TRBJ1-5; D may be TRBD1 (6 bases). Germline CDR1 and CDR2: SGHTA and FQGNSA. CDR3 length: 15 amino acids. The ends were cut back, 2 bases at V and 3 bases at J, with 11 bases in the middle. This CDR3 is CASSLYGQNNQPQHF. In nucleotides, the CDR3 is TGTGCCAGCAGCTTATACGGACAGAACAATCAGCCCCAGCATTTT. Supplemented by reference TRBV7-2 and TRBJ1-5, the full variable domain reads GAGVSQSPSNKVTEKGKDVELRCDPISGHTALYWYRQSLGQGLEFLIYFQGNSAPDKSGLPSDRFSAERTGGSVSTLTIQRTQQEDSAVYLCASSLYGQNNQPQHFGDGTRLSIL.